This TCR beta chain was retrieved from a study of T cell responses to AZD1222 COVID-19 vaccine (dated by TCRdb to the early 2020s). Background on the whole study: A total of approximately 240 trial participants underwent TCR sequencing, of whom some 210 received two doses of AZD1222 and some 25 received two doses of the MenACWY control vaccine. Trial participants were enrolled by age into 18-55, 56-69 and 70-plus year subgroups, with around 140, 26 and 57 TCR-sequenced participants respectively.

This specimen's time point label, interpreted: about 28 days (+/-7) after the second vaccine dose. AZD1222 recipients whose second dose came at about 4 weeks and those whose second dose came at about 12 weeks were combined into one group, since spike-specific TCR depth and breadth did not differ between the two schedules. Vaccinee samples were obtained from the UK trials COV001 and COV002, which included a single-blind randomized controlled phase 2/3 trial of AZD1222 (ChAdOx1 nCoV-19) in healthy adults. For TCRbeta chain sequencing, PBMC samples from trial participants were taken at day 0 and at day 28 after the second dose. The CDR3 runs 15 residues from the cysteine to the phenylalanine. CDR3 DNA is the only sequence kept; it has 45 bases, read in frame from the first base. Trimming costs V 8 bases and J 8 bases, and their ends lie 21 bases apart. Based on the germline V gene, the CDR1 and CDR2 sequences are MNHEY and SVGAGI.

The CDR3 regions of human TCRbeta chains were subjected to immunosequencing. The authors' pipeline ran thus. TCRs in the repertoires were matched against a reference library of SARS-CoV-2-specific TCRs that had been generated with the MIRA antigen-specificity platform. Breadth was defined as the fraction of unique TCRs that were SARS-CoV-2-associated, and depth was defined as the fraction of total T cells that were SARS-CoV-2-associated. Using the MIRA data, each spike-specific TCR was mapped to the spike region that the TCR reacts to and placed in a CD4 or CD8 class. Log10-transformed breadth and depth values were compared by one-way ANOVA with Sidak's multiple comparisons tests. As stored in TCRdb, this immuneACCESS dataset retains in-frame rearrangements with V and J assigned. A fraction of the clones does not appear; measured against another copy, unresolved V genes explain less than half of the discrepancy, and the remainder lacks a known reason. V, J and clone size are taken as reported in that table, and D and trimming were inferred from the DNA itself. The sample data list about 130,000 clones, and roughly 87% of these were observed just once. More than 5.5% of the sample belongs to the ten largest clones.

For this clone: The target of this receptor is not known. Base qualities are not provided; no much larger clone lies one nucleotide away.

Results and caveats for the whole study, not just this receptor: The 56-69-year group was small, and its depth increase did not reach significance, likely because of low power. Because no day 14 peak-response samples were available, the repertoires could be characterized only after the peak T cell response. Conclusions about previously exposed vaccinees are limited, since just a handful of AZD1222 recipients were seropositive for SARS-CoV-2 at baseline. Most participants were white British and females outnumbered males, and the authors suggested that clonal diversity may have been underestimated. After two AZD1222 doses, spike-specific TCR breadth and depth were significantly higher than at day 0 and than in MenACWY recipients. CD4 TCRs associated with the vaccine covered the entire spike protein, and the dominant responses were in regions 160-218 and 743-854. Nearly half of unique spike-specific TCRs reportedly recognized epitopes outside regions mutated in the B.1.351 and B.1.1.7 variants.

The TCR was taken from an adult who received the AZD1222 COVID-19 vaccine. Sequenced material: peripheral blood, taken 28 days after the second AZD1222 dose. The chain is encoded by TRBV6-5 joined to TRBJ1-4; possibly the D gene is TRBD1, per 6 matching bases. The CDR3 loop reads CASGPWAQGGEKLFF. The DNA sequence follows: TGTGCCAGCGGGCCATGGGCACAGGGAGGGGAAAAACTGTTTTTT.